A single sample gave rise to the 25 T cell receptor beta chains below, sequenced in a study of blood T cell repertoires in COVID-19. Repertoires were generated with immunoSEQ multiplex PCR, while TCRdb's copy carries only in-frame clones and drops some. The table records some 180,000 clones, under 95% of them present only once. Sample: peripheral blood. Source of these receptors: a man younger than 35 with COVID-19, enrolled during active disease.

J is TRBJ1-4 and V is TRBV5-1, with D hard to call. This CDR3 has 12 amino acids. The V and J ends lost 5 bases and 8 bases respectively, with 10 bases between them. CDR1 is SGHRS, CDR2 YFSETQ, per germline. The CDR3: CASSLSGEKLFF. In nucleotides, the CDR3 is TGCGCCAGCAGTTTATCCGGGGAAAAACTGTTTTTT.

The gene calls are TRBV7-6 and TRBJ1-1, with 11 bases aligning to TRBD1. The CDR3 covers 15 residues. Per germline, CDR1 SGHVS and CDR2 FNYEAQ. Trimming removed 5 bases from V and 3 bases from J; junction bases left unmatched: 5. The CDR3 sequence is CASSGQGADYTEAFF. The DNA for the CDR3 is TGTGCCAGCAGCGGACAGGGGGCTGACTACACTGAAGCTTTCTTT.

CDR3 sequence (DNA): TGTGCCAGCAACGCTCAGCGATTAGAAGGCTACACCTTC. Amino acid sequence: CASNAQRLEGYTF. This chain connects TRBV6-5 to TRBJ1-2; D remains unclear. This CDR3 comprises 13 residues. Germline assignment: CDR1 MNHEY and CDR2 SVGAGI. V shed 7 bases and J shed 8 bases, with 17 bases lying between them.

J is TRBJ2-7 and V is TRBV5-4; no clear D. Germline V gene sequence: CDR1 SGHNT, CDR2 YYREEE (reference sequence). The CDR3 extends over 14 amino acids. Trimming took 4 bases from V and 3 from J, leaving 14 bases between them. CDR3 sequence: CASSLDFGVYEQYF. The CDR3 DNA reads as TGTGCCAGCAGCCTCGACTTTGGAGTCTACGAGCAGTACTTC. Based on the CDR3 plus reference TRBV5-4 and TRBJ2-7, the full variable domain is ETGVTQSPTHLIKTRGQQVTLRCSSQSGHNTVSWYQQALGQGPQFIFQYYREEENGRGNFPPRFSGLQFPNYSSELNVNALELDDSALYLCASSLDFGVYEQYFGPGTRLTVT.

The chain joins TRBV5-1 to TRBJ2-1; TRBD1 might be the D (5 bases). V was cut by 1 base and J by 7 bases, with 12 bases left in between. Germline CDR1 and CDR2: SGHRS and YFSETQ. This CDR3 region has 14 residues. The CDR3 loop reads CASSLRGLWNEQFF. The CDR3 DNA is TGCGCCAGCAGCTTGAGGGGCCTGTGGAATGAGCAGTTCTTC.

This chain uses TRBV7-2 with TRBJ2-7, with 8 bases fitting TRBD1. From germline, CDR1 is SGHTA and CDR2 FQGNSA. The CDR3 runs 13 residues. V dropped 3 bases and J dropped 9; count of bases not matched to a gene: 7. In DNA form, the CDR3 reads TGTGCCAGCAGCTTCAGACAGGGGAGTTGGCAGTACTTC. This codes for CASSFRQGSWQYF. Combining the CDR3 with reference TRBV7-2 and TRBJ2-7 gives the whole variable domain GAGVSQSPSNKVTEKGKDVELRCDPISGHTALYWYRQSLGQGLEFLIYFQGNSAPDKSGLPSDRFSAERTGGSVSTLTIQRTQQEDSAVYLCASSFRQGSWQYFGPGTRLTVT.

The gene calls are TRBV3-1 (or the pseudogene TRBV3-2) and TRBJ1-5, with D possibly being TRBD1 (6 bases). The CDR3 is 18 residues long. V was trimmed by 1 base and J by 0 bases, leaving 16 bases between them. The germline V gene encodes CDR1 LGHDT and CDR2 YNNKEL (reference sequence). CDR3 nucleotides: TGTGCCAGCAGCCAAGGGAGTAGGGGGACCTTTAGCAATCAGCCCCAGCATTTT. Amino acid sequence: CASSQGSRGTFSNQPQHF.

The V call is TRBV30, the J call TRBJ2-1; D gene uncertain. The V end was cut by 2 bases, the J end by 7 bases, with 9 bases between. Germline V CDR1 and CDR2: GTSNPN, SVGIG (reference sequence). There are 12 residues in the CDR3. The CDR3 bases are TGTGCCTGGAGTCTAGACCAAAATGAGCAGTTCTTC. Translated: CAWSLDQNEQFF.

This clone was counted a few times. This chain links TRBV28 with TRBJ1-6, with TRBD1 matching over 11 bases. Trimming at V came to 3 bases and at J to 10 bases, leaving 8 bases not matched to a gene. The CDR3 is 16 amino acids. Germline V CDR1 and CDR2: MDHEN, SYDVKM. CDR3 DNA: TGTGCCAGCAGTTTTCGCCGGACAGGGGGCATCTCACCCCTCCACTTT. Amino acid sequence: CASSFRRTGGISPLHF.

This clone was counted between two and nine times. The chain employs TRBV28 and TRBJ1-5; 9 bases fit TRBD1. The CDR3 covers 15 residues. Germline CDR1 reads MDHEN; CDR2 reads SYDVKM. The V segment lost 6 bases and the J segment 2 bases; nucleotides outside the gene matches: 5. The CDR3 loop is CASRGGDRGNQPQHF. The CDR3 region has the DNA TGTGCCAGCAGGGGCGGGGACAGGGGCAATCAGCCCCAGCATTTT.

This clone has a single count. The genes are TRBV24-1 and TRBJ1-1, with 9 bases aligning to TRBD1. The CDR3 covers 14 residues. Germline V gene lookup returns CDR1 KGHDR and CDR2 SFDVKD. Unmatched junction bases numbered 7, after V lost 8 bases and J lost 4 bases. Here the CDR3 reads CATTTGGEGTEAFF. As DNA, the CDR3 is TGTGCCACCACGACAGGGGGGGAGGGCACTGAAGCTTTCTTT.

This CDR3 reads CASSHAGKNGYTF. CDR3 in DNA: TGTGCCAGCAGCCACGCAGGGAAAAATGGCTACACCTTC. J is TRBJ1-2 and V is TRBV13; TRBD1 might be the D (5 bases). CDR1 PRHDT and CDR2 FYEKMQ come from the germline V gene (reference sequence). This CDR3 is built from 13 residues. Trimming pared 5 bases from V and 6 bases from J, leaving 13 bases between. Based on the CDR3 plus reference TRBV13 and TRBJ1-2, the full variable domain is AAGVIQSPRHLIKEKRETATLKCYPIPRHDTVYWYQQGPGQDPQFLISFYEKMQSDKGSIPDRFSAQQFSDYHSELNMSSLELGDSALYFCASSHAGKNGYTFGSGTRLTVV.

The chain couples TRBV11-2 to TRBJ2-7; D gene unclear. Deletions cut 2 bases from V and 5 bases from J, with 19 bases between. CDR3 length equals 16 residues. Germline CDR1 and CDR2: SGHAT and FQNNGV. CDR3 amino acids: CASSLSRGVVPHEQYF. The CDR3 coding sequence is TGTGCCAGCAGCTTATCCCGAGGCGTAGTTCCCCACGAGCAGTACTTC.

The CDR3 loop is CASSPYRVDQPQHF. Written as DNA, the CDR3 is TGTGCCAGCAGCCCATACAGGGTGGATCAGCCCCAGCATTTT. V and J are TRBV27 and TRBJ1-5, with D possibly being TRBD1 (6 bases). This CDR3 region has 14 residues. The V gene lost 6 bases and the J gene lost 5 bases, with 14 bases spanning the gap. Looked up from germline, CDR1 is MNHEY and CDR2 is SMNVEV (reference sequence).

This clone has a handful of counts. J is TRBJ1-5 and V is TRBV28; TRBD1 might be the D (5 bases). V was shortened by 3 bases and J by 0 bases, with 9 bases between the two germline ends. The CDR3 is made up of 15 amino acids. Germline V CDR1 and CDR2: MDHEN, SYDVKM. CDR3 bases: TGTGCCAGCAGTTTCCTGACAGATAGCAATCAGCCCCAGCATTTT. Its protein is CASSFLTDSNQPQHF.

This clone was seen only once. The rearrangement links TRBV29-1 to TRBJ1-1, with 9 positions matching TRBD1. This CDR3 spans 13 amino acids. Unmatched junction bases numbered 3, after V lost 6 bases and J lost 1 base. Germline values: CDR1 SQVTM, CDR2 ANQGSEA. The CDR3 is CSVGQGKNTEAFF. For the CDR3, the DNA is TGCAGCGTCGGACAGGGGAAGAACACTGAAGCTTTCTTT.

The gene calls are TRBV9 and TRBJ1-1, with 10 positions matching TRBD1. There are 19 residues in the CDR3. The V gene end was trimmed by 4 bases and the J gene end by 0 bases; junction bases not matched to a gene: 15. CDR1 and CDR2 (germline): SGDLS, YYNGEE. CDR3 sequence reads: CASSHGTGVVDFMNTEAFF. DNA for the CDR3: TGTGCCAGCAGCCACGGGACAGGGGTGGTAGACTTCATGAACACTGAAGCTTTCTTT.

CDR3 sequence (DNA): TGTGCCAGAGATCCCGGGACAGCGAACACCGGGGAGCTGTTTTTT. Its translation: CARDPGTANTGELFF. V usage is TRBV19 and J usage is TRBJ2-2; 7 bases map to TRBD1. The CDR3 is made up of 15 amino acids. CDR1 is LNHDA, CDR2 SQIVND, per germline (reference sequence). V trimming: 9 bases; J trimming: 0 bases; junction bases outside the gene matches: 7.

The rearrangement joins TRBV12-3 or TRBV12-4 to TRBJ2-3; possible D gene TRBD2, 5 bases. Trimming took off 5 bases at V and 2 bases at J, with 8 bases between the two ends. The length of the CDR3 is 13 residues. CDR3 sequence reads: CASSPGFTDTQYF. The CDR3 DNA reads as TGTGCCAGCAGTCCGGGATTCACAGATACGCAGTATTTT.

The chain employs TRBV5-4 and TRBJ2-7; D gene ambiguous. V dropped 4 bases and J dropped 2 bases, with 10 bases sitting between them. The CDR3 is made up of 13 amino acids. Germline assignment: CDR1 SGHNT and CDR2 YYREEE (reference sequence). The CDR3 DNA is TGTGCCAGCAGCCTGGGCCTAACCTACGAGCAGTACTTC. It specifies CASSLGLTYEQYF.

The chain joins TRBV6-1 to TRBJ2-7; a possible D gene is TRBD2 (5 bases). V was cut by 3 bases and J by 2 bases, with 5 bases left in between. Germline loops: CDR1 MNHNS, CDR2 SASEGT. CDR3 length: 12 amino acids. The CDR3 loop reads CASSDGTYEQYF. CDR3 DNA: TGTGCCAGCAGTGACGGGACCTACGAGCAGTACTTC.

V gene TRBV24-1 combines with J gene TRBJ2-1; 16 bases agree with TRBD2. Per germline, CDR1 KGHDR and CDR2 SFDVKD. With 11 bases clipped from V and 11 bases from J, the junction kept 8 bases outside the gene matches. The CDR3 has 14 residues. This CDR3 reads CAIETGLAGGKQFF. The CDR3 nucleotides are TGTGCCATCGAAACGGGACTAGCGGGAGGGAAGCAGTTCTTC.

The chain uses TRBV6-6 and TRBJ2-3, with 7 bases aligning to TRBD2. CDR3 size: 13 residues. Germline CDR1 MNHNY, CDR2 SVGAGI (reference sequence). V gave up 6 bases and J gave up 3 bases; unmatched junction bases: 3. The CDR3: CASSPGGTDTQYF. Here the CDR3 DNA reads TGTGCCAGCAGCCCCGGGGGGACAGATACGCAGTATTTT.

This CDR3 is CASSLRLAASSYNEQFF. CDR3 coding DNA: TGCGCCAGCAGCCTCCGACTAGCGGCTAGCTCCTACAATGAGCAGTTCTTC. V and J are TRBV4-1 and TRBJ2-1; 9 bases align to TRBD2. The germline V gene has CDR1 MGHRA and CDR2 YSYEKL. After removal of 4 bases from V and 0 bases from J, the junction contained 7 bases not matched to a gene. The CDR3 length is 17 residues.

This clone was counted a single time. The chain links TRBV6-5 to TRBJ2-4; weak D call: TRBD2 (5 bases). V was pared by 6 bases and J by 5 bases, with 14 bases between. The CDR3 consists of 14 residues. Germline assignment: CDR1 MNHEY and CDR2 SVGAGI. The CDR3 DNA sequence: TGTGCCAGCAGCCCCCTGGACTCTCAAAACATTCAGTACTTC. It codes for CASSPLDSQNIQYF.